A single sample is the source of the 12 T cell receptor beta chains below, sequenced in a study of human T cells and chemical hapten exposure. From the RACE reads, TCRdb called clonotypes with MiXCR, one entry per CDR3 protein. The table includes about 46,000 distinct CDR3 sequences, around 9.4% detected once. Time point defined: pre-sensitization, week 0. Treatment described: therapeutic diphenylcyclopropenone sensitization with weekly scalp DPC. The material was whole blood, obtained in connection with sensitization to the hapten diphenylcyclopropenone (DPC). These receptors were collected from a woman aged 40 to 50 with alopecia areata. Some clones in this sample may be carry-over from other donors' samples.

The table lists this clonotype with many counts. V usage is TRBV6-1 and J usage is TRBJ1-6; no firm D call. The ends were cut back, 1 base at V and 7 bases at J, with 8 bases in the middle. This CDR3 has 14 amino acids. Germline V CDR1 and CDR2: MNHNS, SASEGT. The CDR3 nucleotides are TGTGCCAGCAGTGAAGGGACTGAGAATTCACCCCTCCACTTT. This codes for CASSEGTENSPLHF.

The rearrangement joins TRBV20-1 to TRBJ2-7; 13 bases line up with TRBD2. In germline, CDR1 is DFQATT, CDR2 SNEGSKA (reference sequence). Trimming cost V 0 bases and J 2 bases; bases outside gene matches: 10. CDR3 length equals 18 residues. The CDR3 DNA is TGCAGTGCTAGAGATCGTAGGACTAGCGGGGGATCTCCCTACGAGCAGTACTTC. Translation gives CSARDRRTSGGSPYEQYF.

A few counts support this clonotype. V gene TRBV2 combines with J gene TRBJ2-5; 12 bases match TRBD2. J lost 12 bases, V lost 5 bases, and 13 bases had no gene match. The CDR3 loop spans 15 amino acids. CDR1 is SNHLY and CDR2 is FYNNEI in the germline V gene. In DNA form, the CDR3 reads TGTGCCAGCAGTATAGGACTAGCGGGGACCTCTTGGGAGTACTTC. This sequence encodes CASSIGLAGTSWEYF.

This clonotype was seen repeatedly, ten times or more. This rearrangement joins TRBV10-3 to TRBJ2-7; D may be TRBD1 or TRBD2 (5 bases each). This CDR3 region has 15 residues. V lost 6 bases to trimming and J lost 0 bases, with 15 bases between them. Per the germline V gene, CDR1 is ENHRY and CDR2 is SYGVKD. CDR3 protein: CAIRDPGTHSYEQYF. The DNA for the CDR3 is TGTGCCATCAGGGATCCCGGGACCCACTCCTACGAGCAGTACTTC.

This clonotype showed up many times. The chain has TRBV15 and TRBJ1-1, with D maybe TRBD1 (6 bases). Germline V gene sequence: CDR1 LNHNV, CDR2 YYDKDF (reference sequence). Trimming pared 0 bases from V and 1 base from J, leaving 21 bases between. The CDR3 has 19 amino acids. As DNA, the CDR3 is TGTGCCACCAGCAGAGATCCCCGCGTGGAGGGGGATTCGAACACTGAAGCTTTCTTT. Translating gives CATSRDPRVEGDSNTEAFF.

This clonotype was seen many times. V is TRBV7-9 and J is TRBJ2-3; 9 nucleotides match TRBD1. Germline CDR1 SEHNR, CDR2 FQNEAQ (reference sequence). CDR3 size: 16 residues. J gave up 8 bases and V 5 bases, and 14 bases lay outside the gene matches. CDR3 in amino acids: CASSPNGQGKQATQYF. In DNA form, the CDR3 reads TGTGCCAGCAGCCCGAATGGACAGGGGAAACAAGCTACGCAGTATTTT.

The genes are TRBV9 and TRBJ2-3, with 14 nucleotides matching TRBD2. This CDR3 has 17 amino acids. V was clipped by 4 bases and J by 7 bases; unmatched bases: 11. The germline CDR1 and CDR2 sequences are SGDLS and YYNGEE. The CDR3 nucleotides read TGTGCCAGCAGCCCAACGACTAGCGGGGGGGACCCACATACGCAGTATTTT. Amino acids: CASSPTTSGGDPHTQYF.

This sequence joins TRBV10-1 and TRBJ1-1, with TRBD1 as a possible D gene (6 bases). Between the trimmed V and J ends, which lost 9 bases and 2 bases, there was a span of 13 bases. The germline CDR1 and CDR2 sequences are WNHNN and SYGVQD (reference sequence). The CDR3 totals 13 residues. The CDR3: CARAGQPNTEAFF. The CDR3 DNA follows: TGCGCCAGAGCCGGACAGCCTAACACTGAAGCTTTCTTT.

V is TRBV5-5 and J is TRBJ1-2; perhaps TRBD1 as D (6 bases). Germline CDR1 and CDR2: SGHKS and YYEKEE (reference sequence). The CDR3 is 16 residues long. V was pared by 0 bases and J by 4 bases, with 16 bases between. CDR3 DNA sequence: TGTGCCAGCAGCTTGGGGACAGAGCCCACTCTCTATGGCTACACCTTC. Encoded protein: CASSLGTEPTLYGYTF.

This clonotype was detected only a few times. The rearrangement uses TRBV3-1 and TRBJ1-2; TRBD1 matches 8 bases. The trim removed 4 bases at V and 3 bases at J, leaving 10 bases unmatched. This CDR3 is 16 amino acids long. Germline CDR1 is LGHDT and CDR2 is YNNKEL (reference sequence). The CDR3 spells CASSLPGGTGDYGYTF. In nucleotides, the CDR3 is TGTGCCAGCAGCCTTCCCGGGGGGACAGGAGACTATGGCTACACCTTC.

This clonotype has ten or more counts. The rearrangement joins TRBV9 to TRBJ2-1; 8 bases match TRBD1. CDR3 length: 15 residues. V was pared by 3 bases and J by 3 bases, with 5 bases of the junction left unmatched. Germline CDR1 is SGDLS and CDR2 is YYNGEE. CDR3 protein: CASSEAGGFYNEQFF. The CDR3 region has the DNA TGTGCCAGCAGCGAGGCAGGGGGCTTCTACAATGAGCAGTTCTTC.

The table lists this clonotype with a few counts. The chain couples TRBV28 to TRBJ2-4; perhaps TRBD2 as D (6 bases). Trimming shortened V by 2 bases and J by 3 bases, and 8 bases separated the two germline ends. This CDR3 region has 14 residues. Germline values: CDR1 MDHEN, CDR2 SYDVKM. CDR3 region: CASSLKDYKNIQYF. The DNA of the CDR3 is TGTGCCAGCAGTTTAAAGGACTACAAAAACATTCAGTACTTC.